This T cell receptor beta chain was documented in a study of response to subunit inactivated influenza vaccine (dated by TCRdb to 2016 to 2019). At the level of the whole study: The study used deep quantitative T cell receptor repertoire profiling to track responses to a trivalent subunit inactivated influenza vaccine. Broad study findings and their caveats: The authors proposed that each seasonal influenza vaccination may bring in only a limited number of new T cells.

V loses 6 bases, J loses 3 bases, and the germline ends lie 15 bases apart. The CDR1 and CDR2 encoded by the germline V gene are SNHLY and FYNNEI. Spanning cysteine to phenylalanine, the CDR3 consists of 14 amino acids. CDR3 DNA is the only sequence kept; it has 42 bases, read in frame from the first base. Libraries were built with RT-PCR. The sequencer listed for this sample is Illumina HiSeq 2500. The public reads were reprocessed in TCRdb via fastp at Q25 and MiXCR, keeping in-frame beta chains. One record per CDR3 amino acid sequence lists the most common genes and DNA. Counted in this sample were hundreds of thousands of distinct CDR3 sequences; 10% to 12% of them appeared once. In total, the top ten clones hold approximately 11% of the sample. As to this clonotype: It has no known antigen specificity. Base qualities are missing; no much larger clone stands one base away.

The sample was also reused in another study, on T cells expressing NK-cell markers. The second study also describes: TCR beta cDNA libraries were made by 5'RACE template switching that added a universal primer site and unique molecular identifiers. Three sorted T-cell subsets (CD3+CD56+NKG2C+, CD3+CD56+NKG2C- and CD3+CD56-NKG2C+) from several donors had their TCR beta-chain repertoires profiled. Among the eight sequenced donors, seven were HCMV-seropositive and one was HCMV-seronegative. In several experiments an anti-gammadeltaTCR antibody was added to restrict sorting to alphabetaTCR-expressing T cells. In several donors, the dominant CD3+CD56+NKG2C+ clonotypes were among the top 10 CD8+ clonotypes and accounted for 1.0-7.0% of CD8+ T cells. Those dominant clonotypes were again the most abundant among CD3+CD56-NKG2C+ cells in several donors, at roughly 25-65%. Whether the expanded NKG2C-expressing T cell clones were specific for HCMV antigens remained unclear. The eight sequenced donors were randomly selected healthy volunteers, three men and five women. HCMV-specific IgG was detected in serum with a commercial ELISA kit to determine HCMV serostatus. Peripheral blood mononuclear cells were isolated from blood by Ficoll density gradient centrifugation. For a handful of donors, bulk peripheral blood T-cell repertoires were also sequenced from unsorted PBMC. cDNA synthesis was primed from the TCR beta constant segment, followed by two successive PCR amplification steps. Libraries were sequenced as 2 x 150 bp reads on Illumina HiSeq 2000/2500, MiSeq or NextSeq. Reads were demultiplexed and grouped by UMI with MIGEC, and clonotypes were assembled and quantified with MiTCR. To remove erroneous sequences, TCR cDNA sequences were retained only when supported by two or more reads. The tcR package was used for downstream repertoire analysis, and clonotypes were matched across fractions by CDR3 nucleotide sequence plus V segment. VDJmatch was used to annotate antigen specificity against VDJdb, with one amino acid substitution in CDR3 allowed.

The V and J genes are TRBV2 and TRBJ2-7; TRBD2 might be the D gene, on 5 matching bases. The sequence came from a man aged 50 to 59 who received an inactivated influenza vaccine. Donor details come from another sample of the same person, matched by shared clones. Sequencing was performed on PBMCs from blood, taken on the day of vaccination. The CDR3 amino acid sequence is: CASRKEVGVYEQYF. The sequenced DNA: TGTGCCAGCAGGAAGGAGGTGGGAGTCTACGAGCAGTACTTC.